Below are 9 T cell receptor beta chains sequenced from a single sample in a study of tumor and adjacent non-tumor tissue in lung cancer. The library came from three nested PCR rounds adapted from ARM-PCR protocols. TCRdb redid the calling of the multiplex PCR reads with MiXCR, one entry per CDR3 protein. The sample shows approximately 120,000 distinct CDR3 sequences, more than 60% of them seen only once. The template was RNA from unsorted bulk tissue. The sample comprised lung tumor tissue. All receptors come from an older woman with non-small cell lung cancer.

About this clonotype itself: At one boundary the junction diverges from the germline segment, which might be a read error. The CDR3 DNA is TGCGCCAGCGGTGAGTCGACAACTCAAGAGACCCAGTACTTC. Amino acid sequence: CASGESTTQETQYF. This chain connects TRBV10-2 to TRBJ2-5, with D uncertain. The V gene's germline CDR1 is WSHSY and CDR2 SAAADI. The CDR3 is 14 amino acids.

Turning to this clonotype: A clone one base away is much larger, so this may be a read error. The chain is built from TRBV6-2 or TRBV6-3 and TRBJ2-7; D is perhaps TRBD1 (5 bases). The CDR3 runs to 16 residues. Germline V gives CDR1 MNHEY, CDR2 SVGEGT. CDR3 sequence (DNA): TGTGCCAGCAGTTACTCGTTACAGGCTCCTTACTACAAGCAGTACTTC. It codes for CASSYSLQAPYYKQYF.

The DNA of the CDR3 is TGTGCCAGCAGTCCCGTCTCGGTGAACACTGAAGCTTTCTTT. Translating gives CASSPVSVNTEAFF. This sequence joins TRBV28 and TRBJ1-1; D not certain. V was pared by 5 bases and J by 0 bases, with 10 bases between. The CDR3 has 14 amino acids. Germline V lookup: CDR1 MDHEN, CDR2 SYDVKM.

The rearrangement uses TRBV7-2 and TRBJ1-2, with D perhaps matching TRBD1 (6 bases). The CDR3 spans 14 residues. Germline-derived CDR1 and CDR2 are SGHTA and FQGNSA. Trimming stripped 4 bases from V and 4 bases from J, with 13 bases between. CDR3 nucleotide sequence: TGTGCCAGCAGCTGGGCCAGGGGCCTCTATGGCTACACCTTC. Translating it yields CASSWARGLYGYTF.

With regard to this clonotype: This likely comes from a read error, as the CDR3 has no conserved phenylalanine or tryptophan at its end. This chain links TRBV6-1 with TRBJ1-5; D gene ambiguous. Germline CDR1 is MNHNS and CDR2 is SASEGT. CDR3 length equals 17 residues. With 3 bases removed from V and 4 bases from J, the gap between germline ends came to 19 bases. DNA for the CDR3: TGTGCCAGCAGTGAGGGTAAGACGGCGGGGAGTAATCAGCCCCAGCATCAT. Translation: CASSEGKTAGSNQPQHH.

About this clonotype: Because the CDR3 is missing its conserved closing phenylalanine or tryptophan, this is likely a read error. This chain's CDR3 is CASSSPGLGDEKLFL. The CDR3 DNA reads as TGTGCCAGCAGTTCCCCGGGGTTGGGGGATGAAAAACTGTTTCTT. The V gene is TRBV28, the J gene TRBJ1-4; a weak D match, TRBD1 (5 bases). From germline, CDR1 is MDHEN and CDR2 SYDVKM. Trimming shortened V by 4 bases and J by 6 bases, and 15 bases separated the two germline ends. The CDR3 length is 15 residues.

V is TRBV11-3 and J is TRBJ2-7; D is uncertain. The CDR3 sequence is 14 residues long. The germline CDR1 and CDR2 sequences are SGHNT and YENEEA. V lost 9 bases, J lost 1 base, and 16 bases lay in between. The CDR3 coding sequence is TGTGCCAGTAACTTAGAATGGGGATCCTACGAGCAGTACTTC. Translation: CASNLEWGSYEQYF.

Points on this clonotype: Possible read error: a much larger clone is one base away. V usage is TRBV28 and J usage is TRBJ2-5; 8 nucleotides match TRBD1. The V gene end was trimmed by 7 bases and the J gene end by 4 bases; junction bases not matched to a gene: 8. This CDR3 spans 14 amino acids. The germline gives CDR1 MDHEN, CDR2 SYDVKM. CDR3 DNA: TGTGCCAGCACCCCGGGACAGGTGACAGAGACCCAGTACTTC. This gives the protein CASTPGQVTETQYF.

Only a few counts were recorded for this clonotype. The chain links TRBV11-2 to TRBJ2-3, with 11 positions matching TRBD2. The germline V gene has CDR1 SGHAT and CDR2 FQNNGV. The V segment lost 6 bases and the J segment 6 bases; nucleotides outside the gene matches: 11. This CDR3 comprises 16 residues. The CDR3 protein is CASSWRLAGGRDTQYF. The CDR3 DNA sequence: TGTGCCAGCAGTTGGAGGCTAGCGGGGGGCAGGGATACGCAGTATTTT. Full variable domain (outside the CDR3, taken from reference TRBV11-2 and TRBJ2-3): EAGVAQSPRYKIIEKRQSVAFWCNPISGHATLYWYQQILGQGPKLLIQFQNNGVVDDSQLPKDRFSAERLKGVDSTLKIQPAKLEDSAVYLCASSWRLAGGRDTQYFGPGTRLTVL.